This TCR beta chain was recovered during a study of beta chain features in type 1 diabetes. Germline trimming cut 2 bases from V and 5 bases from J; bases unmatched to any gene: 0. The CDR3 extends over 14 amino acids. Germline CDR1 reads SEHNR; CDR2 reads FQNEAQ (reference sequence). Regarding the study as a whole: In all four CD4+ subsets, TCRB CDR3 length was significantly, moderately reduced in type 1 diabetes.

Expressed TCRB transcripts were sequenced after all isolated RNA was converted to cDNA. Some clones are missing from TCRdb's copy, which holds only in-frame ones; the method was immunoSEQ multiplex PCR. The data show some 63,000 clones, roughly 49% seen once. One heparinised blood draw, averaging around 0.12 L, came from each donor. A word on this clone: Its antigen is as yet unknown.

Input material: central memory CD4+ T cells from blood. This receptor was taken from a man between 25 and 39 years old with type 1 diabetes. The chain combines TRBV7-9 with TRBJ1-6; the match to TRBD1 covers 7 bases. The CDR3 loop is CASSLQGDNSPLHF. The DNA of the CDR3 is TGTGCCAGCAGCTTACAGGGGGATAATTCACCCCTCCACTTT.